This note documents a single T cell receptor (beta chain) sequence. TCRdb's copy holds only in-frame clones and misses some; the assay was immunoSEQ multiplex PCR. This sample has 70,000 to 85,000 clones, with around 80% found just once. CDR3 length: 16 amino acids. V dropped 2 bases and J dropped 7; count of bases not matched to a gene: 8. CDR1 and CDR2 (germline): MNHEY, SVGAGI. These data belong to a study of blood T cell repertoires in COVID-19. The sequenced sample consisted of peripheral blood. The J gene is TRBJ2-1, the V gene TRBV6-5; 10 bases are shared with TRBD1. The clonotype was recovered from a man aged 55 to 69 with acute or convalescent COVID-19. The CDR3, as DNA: TGTGCCAGCAGTTACGCGTGGGACAGGGGAAATAATGAGCAGTTCTTC. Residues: CASSYAWDRGNNEQFF.